A selection of T cell receptor beta chains follows, all from one sample in a study of blood T cell repertoires in COVID-19. Assay: immunoSEQ multiplex PCR; the TCRdb copy retains only in-frame clones and omits some. This sample has 240,000 or so clones; around 79% occur once, and the top ten carry 3% to 3.5%. Sequences were obtained from peripheral blood. These receptor sequences come from an elderly woman with acute or convalescent COVID-19. Both conserved end residues are trimmed from each CDR3.

J | V | CDR3
TRBJ1-1 | TRBV5-5 | ASNQGAPMMNTEAF
TRBJ2-7 | TRBV30 | AWSVSQGANEQY
TRBJ2-1 | TRBV4-3 | ASSQPGQVDEQF
TRBJ1-3 | TRBV6-5 | ASSYDRGPGNTIY
TRBJ2-7 | TRBV28 | ASSRGGTGTYEQY
TRBJ2-7 | TRBV15 | ATSTPTGQGAYEQY
TRBJ2-7 | TRBV3-1/TRBV3-2 | ASSQVGTGNSYEQY
TRBJ1-6 | TRBV10-3 | AISGGRAGTPNSPLH
TRBJ1-6 | TRBV18 | ASSPTGTGGSPLH
TRBJ2-7 | TRBV5-5 | ASSLYERTLEQY
TRBJ2-1 | TRBV6-5 | ASSQIAGGPNEQF
TRBJ1-5 | TRBV6-1 | ASSAGQQMYSNQPQH
TRBJ1-1 | TRBV19 | ASRNSGGTEAF
TRBJ1-2 | TRBV6-2/TRBV6-3 | ASSASGGRVYGYT
TRBJ1-1 | TRBV7-2 | ASSRGWGHLGNTEAF
TRBJ2-6 | TRBV7-9 | ASSYRGVVGGANVLT
TRBJ2-5 | TRBV3-1/TRBV3-2 | ASSQPGLTTEETQY
TRBJ2-5 | TRBV5-1 | ASSLATAGLQETQY
TRBJ1-6 | TRBV7-9 | ASSFGTGILAPLH
TRBJ1-1 | TRBV5-1 | ASSLGGGSEEAF
TRBJ2-3 | TRBV19 | ASSPLEAGLTDTQY
TRBJ1-1 | TRBV7-2 | ASSVQGGMNTEAF
TRBJ2-2 | TRBV7-7 | ASSAGSFGTGELF
TRBJ2-1 | TRBV5-4 | ASSSQDRGHNEQF
TRBJ2-1 | TRBV5-1 | ASSLGRAGGYYNEQF
TRBJ1-5 | TRBV3-1/TRBV3-2 | ASSQYGSEGGNQPQH
TRBJ1-1 | TRBV7-3 | ASSLGHWGVTEAF
TRBJ2-1 | TRBV10-2 | ASSGQGGEQF
TRBJ1-1 | TRBV5-1 | ASSFQENTEAF
TRBJ2-7 | TRBV6-5 | ASRPGHEFSYEQY
TRBJ2-1 | TRBV29-1 | SVHRDRVVF
TRBJ2-6 | TRBV19 | ASKVAVGANVLT
TRBJ2-3 | TRBV7-2 | ASSFPGDTQY
TRBJ2-2 | TRBV5-4 | ASRREGPGELF
TRBJ2-1 | TRBV6-5 | ASREHGGSYNEQF